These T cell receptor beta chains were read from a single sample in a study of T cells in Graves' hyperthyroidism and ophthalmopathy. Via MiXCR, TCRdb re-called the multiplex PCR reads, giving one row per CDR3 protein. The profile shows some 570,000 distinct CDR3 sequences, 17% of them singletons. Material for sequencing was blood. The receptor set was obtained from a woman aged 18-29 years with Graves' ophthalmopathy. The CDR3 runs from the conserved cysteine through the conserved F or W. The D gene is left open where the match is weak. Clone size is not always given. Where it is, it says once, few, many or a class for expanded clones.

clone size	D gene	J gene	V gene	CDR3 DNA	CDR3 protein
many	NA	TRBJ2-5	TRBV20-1	TGCAGTGCAAGGTCAGCAGCACAAGAGACCCAGTACTTC	CSARSAAQETQYF
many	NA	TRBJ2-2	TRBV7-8	TGTGCCAGCAGCTTACGGGGGACAGAGGCGAACACCGGGGAGCTGTTTTTT	CASSLRGTEANTGELFF
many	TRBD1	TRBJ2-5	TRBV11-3	TGTGCCAGCAGCGATGACAGGGATCAAGAGACCCAGTACTTC	CASSDDRDQETQYF
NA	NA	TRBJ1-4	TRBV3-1	TGTGCCAGCAGCCAAGAAGGGTTGGGGGGTGAAAAACTGTTTTTT	CASSQEGLGGEKLFF
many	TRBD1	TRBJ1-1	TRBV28	TGTGCCAGCAGTTTGGAGACAGGGGTGAACACTGAAGCTTTCTTT	CASSLETGVNTEAFF
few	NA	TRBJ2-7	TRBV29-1	TGCAGCGCAGTAGCGACCAACTACGAGCAGTACTTC	CSAVATNYEQYF
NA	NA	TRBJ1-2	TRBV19	TGTGCCAGTAGTATGTCACAGGGAGCTAACTATGGCTACACCTTC	CASSMSQGANYGYTF
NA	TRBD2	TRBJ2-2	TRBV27	TGTGCCAGCAGTCCGACTAGCGGGCCTTCCGGGGAGCTGTTTTTT	CASSPTSGPSGELFF
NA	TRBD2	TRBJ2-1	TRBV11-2	TGTGCCAGCAGCTCAAGAGGACTTAGCGGGAGCTCCTACAATGAGCAGTTCTTC	CASSSRGLSGSSYNEQFF
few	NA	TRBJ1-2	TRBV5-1	TGCGCCAGCAGCTTGGTGACAGACTACTTCTATGGCTACACCTTC	CASSLVTDYFYGYTF
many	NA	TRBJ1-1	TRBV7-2	TGTGCCAGCGGAAACAGGGCGAACACTGAAGCTTTCTTT	CASGNRANTEAFF
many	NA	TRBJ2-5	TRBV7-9	TGTGCCAGCAGCGAGACGGTACAAGAGACCCAGTACTTC	CASSETVQETQYF
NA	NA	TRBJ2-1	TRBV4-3	TGCGCCAGCAGCCCCGAGGCTACGACTAGCTACAATGAGCAGTTCTTC	CASSPEATTSYNEQFF